This T cell receptor beta chain was found in a study of Graves' ophthalmopathy and Graves' hyperthyroidism. Study context: Hyperthyroidism showing no ophthalmopathy within 18 months of follow-up was stable. Study results and limitations: Most expanded thyroid clonotypes above 0.001 frequency also appeared in blood. Researchers report that a 13-signature model separated ophthalmopathy from stable hyperthyroidism, posting around 90% sensitivity and 75% to 84% specificity.

Clinical symptoms, serum thyroxine, TRAb, thyroid ultrasound and orbital computed tomography were relied on for diagnosis. Trimming stripped 0 bases from V and 4 bases from J, with 9 bases between. The CDR3 extends over 14 amino acids. The germline CDR1 and CDR2 sequences are SEHNR and FQNEAQ (reference sequence). The authors amplified TCR beta CDR3 regions, and they did so from RNA transcripts for repertoire sequencing. HTBI primers primed a first-round RT-PCR, and a second-round multiplex PCR followed. MiXCR, applied by TCRdb to the multiplex PCR reads, yields one record per CDR3 protein. In the table there are over a million distinct CDR3 sequences, less than 45% of which are singletons. This clonotype was picked up many times. Its antigen remains unidentified.

The TCR comes from an adult man with Graves' hyperthyroidism. Sequencing was carried out using peripheral blood or thyroid tissue (not recorded which). The V and J genes are TRBV7-9 and TRBJ1-1; D not resolved. Written as DNA, the CDR3 is TGTGCCAGCAGCTTAGCAGTATGGGGCACTGAAGCTTTCTTT. Translated: CASSLAVWGTEAFF.